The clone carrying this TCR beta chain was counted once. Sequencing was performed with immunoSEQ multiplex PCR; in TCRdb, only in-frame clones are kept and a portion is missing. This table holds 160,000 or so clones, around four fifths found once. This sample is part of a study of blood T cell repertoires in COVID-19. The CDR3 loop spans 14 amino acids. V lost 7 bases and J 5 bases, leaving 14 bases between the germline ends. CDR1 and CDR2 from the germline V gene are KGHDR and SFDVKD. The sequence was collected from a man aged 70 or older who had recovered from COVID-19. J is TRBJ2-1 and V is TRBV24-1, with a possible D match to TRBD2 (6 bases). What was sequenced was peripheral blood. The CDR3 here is CATSGGWGDNEQFF. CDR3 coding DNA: TGTGCCACCAGCGGAGGGTGGGGGGACAATGAGCAGTTCTTC.